The sequence of this T cell receptor beta chain was determined in a study of post-analysis software for immune sequencing data. Study-level results: Strong co-clustering by F measure linked samples that shared a preparation batch.

Included in the TCR beta cDNA libraries were unique molecular identifiers. TCRdb redid the calling of the PCR reads with MiXCR, one entry per CDR3 protein. The table lists approximately 250,000 distinct CDR3 sequences, just over 35% of them singletons. Remarks on this clonotype: Antigen specificity is unknown.

The source of this sequence is a girl aged 5 to 17 with multiple sclerosis. The sample comprised blood.

The CDR3 loop is CATSDLENTEAFF. Written as DNA, the CDR3 is TGTGCCACCAGTGACCTAGAAAACACTGAAGCTTTCTTT. The rearrangement joins TRBV24-1 to TRBJ1-1; D gene unclear. V lost 4 bases and J lost 2, with 7 bases in between. Per the germline V gene, CDR1 is KGHDR and CDR2 is SFDVKD. This CDR3 comprises 13 residues.